This T cell receptor (beta chain) derives from a study of CD8+ T cells in alopecia areata. Regarding the study as a whole: The study found TCR sharing across patients less clear than in mice, possibly for HLA reasons.

As regards this clone: Its antigen remains unknown.

Treatment defined: oral pan-JAK inhibitor, 5-10 mg twice daily. Peripheral blood and lesional scalp punch biopsies came from alopecia areata patients. CDR1 SGHKS and CDR2 YYEKEE come from the germline V gene (reference sequence). Deletions cut 0 bases from V and 0 bases from J, with 8 bases between. The CDR3 has 15 residues. Sequencing templates came from extracted RNA that was reverse transcribed into cDNA. This table comes from immunoSEQ multiplex PCR, and its TCRdb copy is limited to in-frame clones, with some not included. The repertoire holds 4,500 to 7,000 clones, roughly two thirds seen once, with 9.5% to 15% in the top ten.

J is TRBJ2-3 and V is TRBV5-5; D gene uncertain. Sequencing was performed on skin, taken at week 24, from a patient treated with tofacitinib. The clonotype comes from a human donor with alopecia areata. CDR3 protein: CASSLAVGSTDTQYF. DNA of the CDR3: TGTGCCAGCAGCTTGGCGGTTGGTAGCACAGATACGCAGTATTTT. The variable domain in full, with the rest retrieved from reference TRBV5-5 and TRBJ2-3, is DAGVTQSPTHLIKTRGQQVTLRCSPISGHKSVSWYQQVLGQGPQFIFQYYEKEERGRGNFPDRFSARQFPNYSSELNVNALLLGDSALYLCASSLAVGSTDTQYFGPGTRLTVL.